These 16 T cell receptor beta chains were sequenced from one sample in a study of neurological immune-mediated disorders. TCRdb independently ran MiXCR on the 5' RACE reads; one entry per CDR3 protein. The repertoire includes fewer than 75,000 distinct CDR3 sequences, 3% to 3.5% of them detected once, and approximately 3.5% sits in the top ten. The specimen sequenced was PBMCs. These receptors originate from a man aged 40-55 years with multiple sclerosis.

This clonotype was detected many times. The CDR3 spells CASSLSEIYGYTF. DNA of the CDR3: TGTGCCAGCAGCTTATCGGAAATCTATGGCTACACCTTC. The V call is TRBV7-9, the J call TRBJ1-2; D remains ambiguous. The germline V gene has CDR1 SEHNR and CDR2 FQNEAQ (reference sequence). This CDR3 is built from 13 residues. The V end was cut by 2 bases, the J end by 4 bases, with 8 bases between.

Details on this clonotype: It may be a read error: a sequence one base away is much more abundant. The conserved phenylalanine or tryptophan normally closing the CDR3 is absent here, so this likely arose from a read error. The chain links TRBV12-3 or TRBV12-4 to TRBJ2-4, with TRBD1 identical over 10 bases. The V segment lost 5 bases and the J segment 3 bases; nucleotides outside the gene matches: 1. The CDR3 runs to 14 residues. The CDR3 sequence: CASSRDRGKNIQYC. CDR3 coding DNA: TGTGCCAGCAGTCGGGACAGGGGCAAAAACATTCAGTACTGC.

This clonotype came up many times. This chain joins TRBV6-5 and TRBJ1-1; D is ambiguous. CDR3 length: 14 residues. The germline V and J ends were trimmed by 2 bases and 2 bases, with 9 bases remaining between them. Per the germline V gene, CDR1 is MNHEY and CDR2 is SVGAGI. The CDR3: CASSYVNDNTEAFF. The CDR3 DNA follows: TGTGCCAGCAGTTACGTGAACGACAACACTGAAGCTTTCTTT.

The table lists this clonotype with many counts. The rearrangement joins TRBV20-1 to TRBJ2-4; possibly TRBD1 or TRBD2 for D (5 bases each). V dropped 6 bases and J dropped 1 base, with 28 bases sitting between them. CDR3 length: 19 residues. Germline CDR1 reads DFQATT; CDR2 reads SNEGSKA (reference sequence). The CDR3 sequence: CSAIFEGTLPKRAKNIQYF. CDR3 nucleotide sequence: TGCAGTGCAATCTTTGAGGGGACCCTCCCTAAACGGGCCAAAAACATTCAGTACTTC.

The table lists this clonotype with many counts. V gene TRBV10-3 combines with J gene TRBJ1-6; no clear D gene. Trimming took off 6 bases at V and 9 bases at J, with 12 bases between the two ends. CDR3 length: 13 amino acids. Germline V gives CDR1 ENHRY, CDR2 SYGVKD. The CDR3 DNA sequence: TGTGCCATCAGACAAGACCTTTCTTCACCCCTCCACTTT. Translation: CAIRQDLSSPLHF.

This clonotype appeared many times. CDR3 DNA: TGTGCCAGCAGCTTAGGGGTAGGGAACTATGGCTACACCTTC. This encodes CASSLGVGNYGYTF. This chain uses TRBV11-2 with TRBJ1-2, with D unclear. This CDR3 has 14 residues. Germline values: CDR1 SGHAT, CDR2 FQNNGV. V lost 1 base and J lost 2, with 8 bases in between. The full variable domain, its missing parts supplied by reference TRBV11-2 and TRBJ1-2, is EAGVAQSPRYKIIEKRQSVAFWCNPISGHATLYWYQQILGQGPKLLIQFQNNGVVDDSQLPKDRFSAERLKGVDSTLKIQPAKLEDSAVYLCASSLGVGNYGYTFGSGTRLTVV.

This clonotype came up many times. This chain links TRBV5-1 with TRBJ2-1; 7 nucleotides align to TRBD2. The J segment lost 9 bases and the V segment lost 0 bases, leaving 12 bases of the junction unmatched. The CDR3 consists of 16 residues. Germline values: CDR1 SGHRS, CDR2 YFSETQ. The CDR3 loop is CASSLVRRELFGEQFF. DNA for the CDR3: TGCGCCAGCAGCTTGGTAAGGCGGGAGCTATTTGGTGAGCAGTTCTTC.

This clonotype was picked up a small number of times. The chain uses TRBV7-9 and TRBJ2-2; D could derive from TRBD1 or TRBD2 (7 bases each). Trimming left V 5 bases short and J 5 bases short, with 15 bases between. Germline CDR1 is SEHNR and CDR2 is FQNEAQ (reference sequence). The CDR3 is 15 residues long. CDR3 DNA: TGTGCCAGCAGCACCAGCAGGGGGGGGACCGGGGAGCTGTTTTTT. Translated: CASSTSRGGTGELFF.

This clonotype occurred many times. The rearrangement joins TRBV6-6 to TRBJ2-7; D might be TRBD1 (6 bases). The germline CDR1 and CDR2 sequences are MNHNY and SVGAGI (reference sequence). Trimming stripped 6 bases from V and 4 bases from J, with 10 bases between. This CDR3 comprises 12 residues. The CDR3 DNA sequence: TGTGCCAGCAGCCCTGGACAGTACGAGCAGTACTTC. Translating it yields CASSPGQYEQYF.

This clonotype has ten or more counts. Here the CDR3 DNA reads TGCAGTGCTAGGAGGACCCCTACGTTTCAGGGGGCCGGGGAGCTGTTTTTT. Its translation: CSARRTPTFQGAGELFF. This sequence joins TRBV20-1 and TRBJ2-2, with TRBD1 matching 7 bases. Germline CDR1 DFQATT, CDR2 SNEGSKA (reference sequence). With V trimmed by 3 bases and J by 6 bases, 16 bases remained unmatched. This CDR3 contains 17 residues.

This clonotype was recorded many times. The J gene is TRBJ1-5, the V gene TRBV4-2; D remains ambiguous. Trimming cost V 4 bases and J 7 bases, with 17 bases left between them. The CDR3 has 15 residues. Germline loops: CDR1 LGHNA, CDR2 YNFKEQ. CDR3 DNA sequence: TGTGCCAGCAGCCCGGCCGGAGATCGGGGACAGCCCCAGCATTTT. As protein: CASSPAGDRGQPQHF.

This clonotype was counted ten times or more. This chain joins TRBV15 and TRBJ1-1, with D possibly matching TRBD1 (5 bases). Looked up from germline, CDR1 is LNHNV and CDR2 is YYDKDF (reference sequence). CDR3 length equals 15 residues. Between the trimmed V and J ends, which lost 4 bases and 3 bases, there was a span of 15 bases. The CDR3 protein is CATSKGLGGYTEAFF. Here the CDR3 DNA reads TGTGCCACCAGCAAGGGGTTAGGAGGCTACACTGAAGCTTTCTTT.

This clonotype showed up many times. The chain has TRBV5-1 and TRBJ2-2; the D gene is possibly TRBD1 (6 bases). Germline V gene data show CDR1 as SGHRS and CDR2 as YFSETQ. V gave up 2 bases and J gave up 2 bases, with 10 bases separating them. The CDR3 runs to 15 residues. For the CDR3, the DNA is TGCGCCAGCAGCTTTTGGGGGCGAAACACCGGGGAGCTGTTTTTT. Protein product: CASSFWGRNTGELFF.

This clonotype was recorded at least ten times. The DNA for the CDR3 is TGTGCCATCAGTGGACGGGGGGGCGTCGAGCAGTACTTC. It encodes CAISGRGGVEQYF. The chain has TRBV10-3 and TRBJ2-7, with 8 bases matching TRBD2. CDR3 length: 13 residues. Unmatched junction bases numbered 5, after V lost 4 bases and J lost 6 bases. The V gene's germline CDR1 is ENHRY and CDR2 SYGVKD.

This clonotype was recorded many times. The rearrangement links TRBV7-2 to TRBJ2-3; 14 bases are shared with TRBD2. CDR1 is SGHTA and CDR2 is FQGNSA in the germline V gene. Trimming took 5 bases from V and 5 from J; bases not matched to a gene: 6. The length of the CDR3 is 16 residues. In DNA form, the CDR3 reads TGTGCCAGCAGCCGGGGACTAGCGGGAGCCCAAGATACGCAGTATTTT. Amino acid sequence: CASSRGLAGAQDTQYF.

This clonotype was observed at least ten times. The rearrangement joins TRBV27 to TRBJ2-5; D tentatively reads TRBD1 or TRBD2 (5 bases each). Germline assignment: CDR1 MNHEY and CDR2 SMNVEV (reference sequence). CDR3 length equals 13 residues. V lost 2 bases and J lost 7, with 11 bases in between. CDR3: CASSLEFGGTQYF. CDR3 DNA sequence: TGTGCCAGCAGTTTAGAATTTGGGGGGACCCAGTACTTC.